These 23 T cell receptor beta chains were all obtained from the same sample, sequenced in a study of blood T cells in healthy people across ages. Combining a sample-barcoded 5' primer with a J-beta primer mix, a second PCR ran for roughly 7 to 12 cycles. Each CDR3 protein gets one entry after TCRdb re-called the 5' RACE reads with MiXCR. The repertoire includes approximately 700,000 distinct CDR3 sequences, 32% of them detected once, and over 15% sits in the top ten. Sequencing was done on a sample of blood. The receptors were gathered from a woman of 80 years or more in good health.

As for this clonotype: It may be a read error: a sequence one base away is much more abundant. The J gene is TRBJ2-1, the V gene TRBV5-1; D is ambiguous. V was shortened by 1 base and J by 10 bases, with 12 bases between the two germline ends. CDR3 size: 13 residues. Germline CDR1 reads SGHRS; CDR2 reads YFSETQ. The CDR3 protein is CASSLSSWVEQFF. The CDR3 bases are TGCGCCAGCAGCTTGTCTTCTTGGGTCGAGCAGTTCTTC.

V is TRBV6-1 and J is TRBJ1-4; TRBD1 aligns across 8 bases. The CDR3 sequence is 15 residues long. The germline gives CDR1 MNHNS, CDR2 SASEGT. V lost 4 bases to trimming and J lost 5 bases; unmatched junction nucleotides: 6. CDR3 region: CASSARQGRNEKLFF. The CDR3 DNA reads TGTGCCAGCAGTGCCAGACAGGGGCGAAATGAAAAACTGTTTTTT.

This clonotype has only a few counts. Written as DNA, the CDR3 is TGTGCCAGTCTACAATCGGGACAGGGGTTTAGCTCTGGGGCCAACGTCCTGACTTTC. It is translated as CASLQSGQGFSSGANVLTF. The gene calls are TRBV6-1 and TRBJ2-6; 10 bases are shared with TRBD1. There are 19 residues in the CDR3. V dropped 9 bases and J dropped 0; count of bases not matched to a gene: 14. Germline values: CDR1 MNHNS, CDR2 SASEGT.

The chain couples TRBV11-3 to TRBJ2-4; TRBD2 agrees at 13 bases. With the DNA end fitting TRBJ2-7 better, the J assignment may be wrong. Germline CDR1 SGHNT, CDR2 YENEEA. The CDR3 runs 15 residues. Here the CDR3 reads CASSPGLAGDYEQYF. The CDR3 DNA reads TGTGCCAGCAGCCCAGGACTAGCGGGAGACTACGAGCAGTACTTC.

The chain joins TRBV20-1 to TRBJ1-2; no firm D call. Trimming removed 5 bases from V and 8 bases from J, with 18 bases in between. This CDR3 has 13 amino acids. The germline V gene has CDR1 DFQATT and CDR2 SNEGSKA (reference sequence). The CDR3 reads CSAGAPIGYGYTF. The CDR3 bases are TGCAGTGCTGGAGCCCCTATAGGGTACGGCTACACCTTC.

This clonotype was counted ten times or more. This chain connects TRBV6-2 or TRBV6-3 to TRBJ1-5, with TRBD1 matching over 9 bases. CDR3 size: 15 residues. Germline values: CDR1 MNHEY, CDR2 SVGEGT. Losses at the gene ends were 6 bases for V and 3 bases for J; bases not matched to a gene: 6. The CDR3 reads CASSPGQGSNQPQHF. As DNA, the CDR3 is TGTGCCAGCAGCCCCGGACAGGGGTCCAATCAGCCCCAGCATTTT.

This clonotype showed up just once. Its ends do not fully match the called genes, so a read error is possible. The chain combines TRBV12-3 or TRBV12-4 with TRBJ2-7, with 10 positions matching TRBD1. The CDR3 spans 15 residues. The CDR3 here is CVSSPRGTGAYEQYF. The DNA for the CDR3 is TGTGTCAGCAGCCCCCGGGGGACAGGGGCCTACGAGCAGTACTTC.

In this sample, this clonotype turned up many times. A much larger clonotype is one base distant, so this may be a read error. This chain uses TRBV6-5 with TRBJ2-7; 7 positions match TRBD2. The last part of the DNA fits TRBJ2-4 better; the J call may be wrong. The CDR3 extends over 13 amino acids. Per germline, CDR1 MNHEY and CDR2 SVGAGI. CDR3 protein: CASRTAGRDIQYF. DNA of the CDR3: TGTGCCAGCAGGACGGCAGGGAGGGACATTCAGTACTTC.

The CDR3 DNA reads as TGTGCCAGCTGGGACAGCCAGGTAACGCCCCAGCATTTT. Encoded protein: CASWDSQVTPQHF. The V gene is TRBV6-1, the J gene TRBJ1-5, with 7 bases identical to TRBD1. The CDR3 is 13 residues long. V trimming: 8 bases; J trimming: 9 bases; junction bases outside the gene matches: 10. CDR1 and CDR2 from the germline V gene are MNHNS and SASEGT.

CDR3 protein: CASSLDRGDLNGYTF. CDR3 nucleotides: TGTGCCAGCAGCTTGGACCGAGGGGATTTGAATGGCTACACCTTC. This chain connects TRBV5-6 to TRBJ1-2; maybe TRBD1 (5 bases). In germline, CDR1 is SGHDT, CDR2 YYEEEE. There are 15 residues in the CDR3. V lost 0 bases, J lost 6 bases, and 15 bases lay in between.

In its sample, this clonotype was seen many times. The chain couples TRBV5-6 to TRBJ2-1; D is unresolved. Trimming removed 3 bases at V and 9 bases at J, with 13 bases between. CDR3 length: 13 amino acids. Germline CDR1 and CDR2: SGHDT and YYEEEE. The DNA for the CDR3 is TGTGCCAGCAGCTATGGCCGCGTGAGTGAGCAGTTCTTC. Protein sequence: CASSYGRVSEQFF.

This clonotype appeared many times. V and J are TRBV20-1 and TRBJ2-1; D might be TRBD2 (5 bases). Germline CDR1 DFQATT, CDR2 SNEGSKA (reference sequence). V was pared by 3 bases and J by 4 bases, with 10 bases between. The CDR3 totals 13 residues. For the CDR3, the DNA is TGCAGTGCTAGGGCTGGACTGTACAATGAGCAGTTCTTC. Translating gives CSARAGLYNEQFF.

The chain recombines TRBV29-1 with TRBJ2-7, with D perhaps TRBD1 (6 bases). Germline loops: CDR1 SQVTM, CDR2 ANQGSEA. CDR3 length: 13 amino acids. Trimming left V 7 bases short and J 3 bases short, with 16 bases between. The CDR3 nucleotides read TGCAGCGCAGAAGGACAGCACCACTACGAGCAGTACTTC. Translation: CSAEGQHHYEQYF.

This clonotype was counted once. This sequence may be a read error, since a much larger clone differs from it by one base. This chain joins TRBV11-2 and TRBJ2-1; D not resolved. Trimming took off 5 bases at V and 7 bases at J, with 12 bases between the two ends. CDR3 length: 13 amino acids. CDR1 and CDR2 (germline): SGHAT, FQNNGV. CDR3 region: CASSPSGVNEQFF. As DNA, the CDR3 is TGTGCCAGCAGCCCTAGTGGAGTTAATGAGCAGTTCTTC.

Remarks on this clonotype: This may arise from a read error, as a much more abundant clone is one base away. The rearrangement joins TRBV12-3 or TRBV12-4 to TRBJ2-5, with D perhaps matching TRBD2 (5 bases). This CDR3 is 13 amino acids long. The CDR3, as DNA: TGTACCAGCAGTCCCGGGGTCCAAGAGACCCAGTACTTC. Its protein product is CTSSPGVQETQYF.

This clonotype occurred many times. This rearrangement joins TRBV10-3 to TRBJ1-1; D is perhaps TRBD1 (5 bases). From germline, CDR1 is ENHRY and CDR2 SYGVKD. The CDR3 covers 15 residues. The V gene lost 4 bases and the J gene lost 1 base, with 13 bases spanning the gap. CDR3 in amino acids: CAISAAGTRNTEAFF. DNA of the CDR3: TGTGCCATCAGTGCGGCCGGGACGAGGAACACTGAAGCTTTCTTT.

This chain uses TRBV10-3 with TRBJ2-5; possible D gene TRBD1, 6 bases. With 6 bases removed from V and 3 bases from J, the gap between germline ends came to 11 bases. CDR3 length: 13 amino acids. Germline CDR1 is ENHRY and CDR2 is SYGVKD. CDR3 sequence: CAIRRPGEETQYF. CDR3 sequence (DNA): TGTGCCATCAGGCGCCCAGGGGAAGAGACCCAGTACTTC.

CDR3 region: CSAYDLAGGKYEQYF. The CDR3 DNA sequence: TGCAGTGCCTACGATCTAGCGGGAGGGAAGTACGAGCAGTACTTC. This chain uses TRBV20-1 with TRBJ2-7, with 12 bases fitting TRBD2. Germline values: CDR1 DFQATT, CDR2 SNEGSKA (reference sequence). V gave up 6 bases and J gave up 4 bases; unmatched junction bases: 10. This CDR3 has 15 residues.

This clonotype was seen many times. The chain couples TRBV27 to TRBJ1-6; maybe TRBD1 (6 bases). The CDR3 is made up of 14 amino acids. V dropped 8 bases and J dropped 7 bases, with 15 bases sitting between them. CDR1 is MNHEY, CDR2 SMNVEV, per germline (reference sequence). CDR3 bases: TGTGCCAGCTGGACTGGGACATTGAATTCACCCCTCCACTTT. Amino acid sequence: CASWTGTLNSPLHF.

Worth noting for this clonotype: This may come from a read error, since a much larger clone is one base off. The rearrangement links TRBV19 to TRBJ2-5; tentatively, D is TRBD1 (5 bases). Judging by the DNA end, TRBJ2-7 fits better; the J call may be wrong. The CDR3 has 11 residues. CDR1 and CDR2 (germline): LNHDA, SQIVND (reference sequence). The CDR3 loop is CARRAGYEQYF. The DNA of the CDR3 is TGTGCCCGTAGAGCAGGGTACGAGCAGTACTTC.

The chain employs TRBV29-1 and TRBJ1-1; D may be TRBD1 (5 bases). Germline V gives CDR1 SQVTM, CDR2 ANQGSEA. The CDR3 extends over 11 amino acids. The CDR3 DNA reads as TGCATCTGCAGGGTACGCACTGAAGCTTTCTTT. Translation gives CICRVRTEAFF.

This clonotype was detected many times. The V gene is TRBV28, the J gene TRBJ2-5; 7 bases line up with TRBD2. This CDR3 is built from 15 residues. The trim removed 6 bases at V and 5 bases at J, leaving 12 bases unmatched. Looked up from germline, CDR1 is MDHEN and CDR2 is SYDVKM. The CDR3 protein is CASSWGGQGDETQYF. For the CDR3, the DNA is TGTGCCAGCAGCTGGGGAGGGCAGGGCGACGAGACCCAGTACTTC.

With regard to this clonotype: This clone may be a read error of a much larger clone one base away. For the CDR3, the DNA is TGTGCCAGCAGCTTAGCGAACAGGGGGCGGGATGGCTACACCTTC. Translation gives CASSLANRGRDGYTF. This chain uses TRBV7-2 with TRBJ1-2, with 9 bases aligning to TRBD1. The CDR3 covers 15 residues. Per the germline V gene, CDR1 is SGHTA and CDR2 is FQGNSA. The V and J ends lost 0 bases and 6 bases, in that order; junction bases with no gene match: 5.